This T cell receptor beta chain was profiled in a study of blood T cells in healthy people across ages (dated by TCRdb to the mid-2010s). Context from the whole study: In model experiments, template switching captured roughly one uniquely barcoded TCR beta cDNA molecule for every two T cells. Using deep sequencing normalized with unique cDNA molecular identifiers, the study measured how TCR beta repertoire diversity changes with age. Donors were grouped into four age groups: young (average 16 years), middle-aged (under 40), aged (over 55) and long-lived (around 82). To avoid experimental bias, donors of different ages were distributed randomly across sequencing lanes. Two additional independent replicas of 1 million unique cDNA reads from the same blood draw were analyzed for two donors (one aged 18 to 30 and one aged 80 or older).

From its cysteine to its phenylalanine, the CDR3 spans 12 amino acids. Only CDR3 DNA remains: 36 bases, in frame from the first base. The germline V gene (reference sequence) supplies CDR1 DFQATT and CDR2 SNEGSKA. V and J are truncated by 7 bases and 7 bases respectively, leaving an intervening sequence of 13 bases. A remark on this clonotype: Which antigen it targets is not known. Base quality data are lacking; no much larger clone is found one base away.

Overall study results and their limits: Observed TCR beta diversity per million T cells fell roughly linearly with age, and a significant reduction was already apparent by age around 40. Compared with the aged group, the long-lived group had more naive CD4+ T cells, fewer expanded clones and increased TCR diversity, suggesting age selection. Conclusive comparison of naive and antigen-experienced compartments was prevented by the profiling of bulk unsorted PBMCs. There was a strong correlation between observed TCR beta diversity and the percentage of naive T cells measured by flow cytometry. The CMV infection status of donors was not known, potentially confounding age-related changes in expanded clonotypes. Estimates of total diversity from one million sequenced T cells were regarded as lower bounds and underestimates.

Receptor libraries were prepared by 5' RACE. Sequencing instrument: Illumina HiSeq 2500. A second PCR of 7 to 11 cycles was run with a J-beta primer mix and a sample-barcoded 5' primer. A unique molecular identifier was introduced onto each TCR beta cDNA molecule by a template-switch 5' adaptor carrying 12 random nucleotides. At least 2.5 million CDR3-containing paired-end reads were obtained from each sample. The Mint cDNA synthesis kit, primed by a TRBC-specific oligonucleotide, was used to synthesize first-strand cDNA from all RNA. After uracil-DNA glycosylase treatment, a first 18-cycle PCR used universal primers M1SS and BC2_uni_R on all cDNA. From the authors' description of their analysis: For normalization, 1 million high-quality reads, each with a distinct molecular identifier, were randomly selected from each sample. Instead of being binned into consensus sequences, reads with shared molecular identifiers were discarded. MiTCR, set to a Q25 quality threshold and the strictest error-elimination algorithm, was used for CDR3 identification, clonotype clustering and error correction. A nonparametric unseen species model with Euler transformation was used to estimate a lower bound on total TCR beta diversity. TCRdb cleaned the public reads at Q25 with fastp, built clones with MiXCR and kept in-frame beta chains. Each CDR3 protein appears once, grouped with its most common genes and DNA. TCRdb, rather than the study authors, made the V and J calls. The sample data list about 1 million distinct CDR3 sequences, and 40% to 55% of these were observed just once. Of the sample, 15% to 20% falls within the top ten clones.

The approximately 39 donors, aged 6 to 90 years, were systemically healthy Caucasian individuals from Russia. Approximately 11 milliliters of peripheral blood were drawn from each donor into EDTA-treated Vacutainer tubes. Ficoll-Paque density-gradient centrifugation was used to isolate PBMCs, with at least 7 million per sample. Total RNA, at least 6 micrograms per sample, was extracted from PBMCs with Trizol reagent. Naive CD45RAhigh/CD27high T cell percentages were measured by flow cytometry on a PBMC aliquot from every donor. This sequence uses TRBV20-1 and TRBJ1-4, with the D gene uncertain. Sample: blood. This TCR was recovered from a woman aged 60-70 years in good health. The DNA sequence reads TGCAGTGGCGGCGTTGATGGTGAAAAACTGTTTTTT. It translates as CSGGVDGEKLFF.